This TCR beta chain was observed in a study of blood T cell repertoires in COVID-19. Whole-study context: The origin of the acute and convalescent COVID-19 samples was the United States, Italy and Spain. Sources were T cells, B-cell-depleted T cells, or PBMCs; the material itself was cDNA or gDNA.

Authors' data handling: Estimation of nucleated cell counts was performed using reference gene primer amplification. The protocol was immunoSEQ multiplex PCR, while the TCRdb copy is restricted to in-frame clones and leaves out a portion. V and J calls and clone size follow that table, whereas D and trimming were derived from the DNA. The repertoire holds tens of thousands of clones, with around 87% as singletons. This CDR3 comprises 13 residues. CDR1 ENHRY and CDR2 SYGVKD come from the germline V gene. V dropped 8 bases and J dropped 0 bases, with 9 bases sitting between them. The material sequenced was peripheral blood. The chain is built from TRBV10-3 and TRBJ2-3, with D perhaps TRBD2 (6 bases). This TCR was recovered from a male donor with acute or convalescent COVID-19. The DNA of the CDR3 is TGTGCCATCCGGGGAGGTAGCACAGATACGCAGTATTTT. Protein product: CAIRGGSTDTQYF.